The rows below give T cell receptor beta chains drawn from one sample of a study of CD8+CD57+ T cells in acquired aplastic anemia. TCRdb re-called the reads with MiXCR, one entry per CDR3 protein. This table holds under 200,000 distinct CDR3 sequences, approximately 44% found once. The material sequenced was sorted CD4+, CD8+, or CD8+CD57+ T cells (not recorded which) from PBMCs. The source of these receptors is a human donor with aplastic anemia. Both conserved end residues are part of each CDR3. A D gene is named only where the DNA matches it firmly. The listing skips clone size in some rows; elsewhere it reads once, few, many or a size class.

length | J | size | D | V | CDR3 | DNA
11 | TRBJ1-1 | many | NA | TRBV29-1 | CSVASRTEAFF | TGCAGCGTCGCAAGTCGGACTGAAGCTTTCTTT
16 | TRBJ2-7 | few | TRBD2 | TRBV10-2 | CASSAQGGRVSYEQYF | TGCGCCAGCAGTGCCCAAGGCGGGAGGGTCTCCTACGAGCAGTACTTC
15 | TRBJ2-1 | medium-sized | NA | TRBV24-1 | CATSDNVGSYNEQFF | TGTGCCACCAGTGATAACGTTGGCTCCTACAATGAGCAGTTCTTC
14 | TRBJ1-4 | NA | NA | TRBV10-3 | CAISLGGRDEKLFF | TGTGCCATCAGTTTAGGGGGACGGGATGAAAAACTGTTTTTT
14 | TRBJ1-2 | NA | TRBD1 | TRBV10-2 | CASSEYAGGNGYTF | TGCGCCAGCAGTGAGTACGCAGGGGGCAATGGCTACACCTTC
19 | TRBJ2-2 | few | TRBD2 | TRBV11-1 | CASSLRARTSGRATGELFF | TGTGCCAGCAGCTTAAGGGCCAGGACTAGCGGGAGGGCCACCGGGGAGCTGTTTTTT
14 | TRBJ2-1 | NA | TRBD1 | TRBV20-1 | CSAFSGTGTNEQFF | TGCAGTGCTTTTTCCGGGACAGGGACCAATGAGCAGTTCTTC
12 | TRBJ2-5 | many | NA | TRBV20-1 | CSAQLGAETQYF | TGCAGTGCCCAATTGGGGGCAGAGACCCAGTACTTC
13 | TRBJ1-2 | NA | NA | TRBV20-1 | CSARQGASVGYTF | TGCAGTGCTAGGCAAGGGGCTTCCGTTGGCTACACCTTC
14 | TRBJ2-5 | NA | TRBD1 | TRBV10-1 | CASSAGTGEGTQYF | TGCGCCAGCAGTGCTGGGACAGGGGAAGGGACCCAGTACTTC
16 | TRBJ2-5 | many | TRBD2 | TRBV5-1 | CASSSLSGGSQETQYF | TGCGCCAGCAGCTCTCTTAGCGGGGGGTCCCAAGAGACCCAGTACTTC
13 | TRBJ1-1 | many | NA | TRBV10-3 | CAHGPAANTEAFF | TGTGCCCATGGGCCAGCCGCGAACACTGAAGCTTTCTTT
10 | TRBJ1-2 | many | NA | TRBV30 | CAGGPYGYTF | TGTGCCGGGGGCCCCTATGGCTACACCTTC
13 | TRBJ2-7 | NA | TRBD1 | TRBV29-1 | CSVPGQGSNEQYF | TGCAGCGTACCCGGACAGGGTTCCAACGAGCAGTACTTC
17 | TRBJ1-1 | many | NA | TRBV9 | CASSVDPSGGANTEAFF | TGTGCCAGCAGCGTAGACCCTTCGGGAGGCGCCAACACTGAAGCTTTCTTT
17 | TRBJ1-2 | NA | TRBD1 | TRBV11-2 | CASSSTRFLGQGSGYTF | TGTGCCAGCAGCTCCACACGGTTTCTGGGACAGGGGAGTGGCTACACCTTC
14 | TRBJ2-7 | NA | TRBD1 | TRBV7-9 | CASTRQGPLGEQYF | TGTGCCAGCACCCGACAGGGTCCCTTGGGTGAGCAGTACTTC
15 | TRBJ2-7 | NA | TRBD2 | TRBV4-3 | CASSLGTSGGYEQYF | TGCGCCAGCAGCCTTGGGACTAGCGGGGGGTACGAGCAGTACTTC
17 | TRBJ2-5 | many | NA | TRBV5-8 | CASSLALRAPLGETQYF | TGTGCCAGCAGCTTGGCCCTCCGGGCCCCACTGGGAGAGACCCAGTACTTC
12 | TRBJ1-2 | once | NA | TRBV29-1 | CSVEAGISGYTF | TGCAGCGTGGAAGCAGGGATCAGTGGCTACACCTTC
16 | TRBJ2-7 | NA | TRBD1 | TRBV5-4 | CASSLGTGTGLYEQYF | TGTGCCAGCAGCTTGGGGACCGGGACAGGGCTCTACGAGCAGTACTTC
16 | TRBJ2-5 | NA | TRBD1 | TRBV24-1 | CATSETGTGGGETQYF | TGTGCCACCAGTGAAACCGGGACAGGGGGAGGAGAGACCCAGTACTTC
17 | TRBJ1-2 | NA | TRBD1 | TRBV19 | CASSISPGTGVSYGYTF | TGTGCCAGTAGTATATCCCCCGGGACAGGGGTTAGTTATGGCTACACCTTC
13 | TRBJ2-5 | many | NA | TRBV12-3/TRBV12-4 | CASSLRRKETQYF | TGTGCCAGCAGTTTAAGGAGAAAAGAGACCCAGTACTTC
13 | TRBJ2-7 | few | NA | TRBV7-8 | CASSLGRSYEQYF | TGTGCCAGCAGCTTAGGGAGATCCTACGAGCAGTACTTC
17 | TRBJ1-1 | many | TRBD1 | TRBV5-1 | CASSLTGTGGRNTEAFF | TGCGCCAGCAGCTTAACTGGGACAGGGGGAAGGAACACTGAAGCTTTCTTT
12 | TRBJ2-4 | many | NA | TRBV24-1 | CATSDPGDIQYF | TGTGCCACCAGTGATCCGGGGGACATTCAGTACTTC
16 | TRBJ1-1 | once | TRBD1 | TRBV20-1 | CSAPGTGGDMNTEAFF | TGCAGTGCTCCCGGGACAGGGGGAGACATGAACACTGAAGCTTTCTTT
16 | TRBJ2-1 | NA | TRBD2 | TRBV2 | CASSPLERGPYNEQFF | TGTGCCAGCAGTCCGCTTGAGCGGGGTCCCTACAATGAGCAGTTCTTC
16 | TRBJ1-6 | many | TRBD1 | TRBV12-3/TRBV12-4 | CASSSRTGGGNSPLHF | TGTGCCAGCAGCTCAAGGACAGGAGGCGGTAATTCACCCCTCCACTTT
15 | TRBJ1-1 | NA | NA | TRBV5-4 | CASSLRTAMNTEAFF | TGTGCCAGCAGCTTGCGGACGGCCATGAACACTGAAGCTTTCTTT
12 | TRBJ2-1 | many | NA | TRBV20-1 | CSARGSIHEQFF | TGCAGTGCTAGGGGCAGTATTCATGAGCAGTTCTTC
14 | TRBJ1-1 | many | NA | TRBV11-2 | CASSLQVQKTEAFF | TGTGCCAGCAGCCTACAGGTTCAGAAAACTGAAGCTTTCTTT